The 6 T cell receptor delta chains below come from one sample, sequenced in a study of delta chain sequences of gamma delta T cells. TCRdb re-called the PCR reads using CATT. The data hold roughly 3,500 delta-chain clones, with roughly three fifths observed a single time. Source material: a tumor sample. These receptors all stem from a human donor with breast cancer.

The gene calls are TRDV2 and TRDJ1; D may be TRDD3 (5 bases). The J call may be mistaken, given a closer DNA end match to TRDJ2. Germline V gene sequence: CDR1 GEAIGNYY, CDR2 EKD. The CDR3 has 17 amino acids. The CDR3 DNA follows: TGTGCCTGTTTTTCTGTAGGGGACGTCTCGCACACCGATCAACTCTTCTTT. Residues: CACFSVGDVSHTDQLFF.

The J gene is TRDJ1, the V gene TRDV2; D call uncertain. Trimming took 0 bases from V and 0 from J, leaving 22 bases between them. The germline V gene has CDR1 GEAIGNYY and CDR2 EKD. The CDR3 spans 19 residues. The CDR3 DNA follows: TGTGCCTGTGACACCGTGTCAAGGGAGGACCGACCTTACACCGATAAACTCATCTTT. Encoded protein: CACDTVSREDRPYTDKLIF.

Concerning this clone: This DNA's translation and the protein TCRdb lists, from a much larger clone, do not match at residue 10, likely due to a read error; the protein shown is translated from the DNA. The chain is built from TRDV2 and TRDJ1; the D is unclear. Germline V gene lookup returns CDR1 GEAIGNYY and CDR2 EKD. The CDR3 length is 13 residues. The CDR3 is CACDEITTDELIF. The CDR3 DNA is TGTGCCTGTGACGAGATAACAACCGATGAACTCATCTTT.

This CDR3 is CALGPPEPPFLRFLGKYYTDKLIF. DNA of the CDR3: TGTGCTCTTGGGCCCCCTGAGCCCCCCTTCCTACGTTTCTTAGGGAAGTATTACACCGATAAACTCATCTTT. This chain links TRDV1 with TRDJ1; TRDD2 agrees at 9 bases. Germline CDR1 is TSWWSYY and CDR2 is QGS. V dropped 5 bases and J dropped 0; count of bases not matched to a gene: 31. This CDR3 spans 24 amino acids.

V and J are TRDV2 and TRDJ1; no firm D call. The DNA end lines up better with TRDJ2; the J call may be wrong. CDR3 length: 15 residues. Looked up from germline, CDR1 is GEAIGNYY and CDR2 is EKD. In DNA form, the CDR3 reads TGTGCCTGTGACCCCGTCGGGGTCGTCACCGATCAACTCTTCTTT. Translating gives CACDPVGVVTDQLFF.

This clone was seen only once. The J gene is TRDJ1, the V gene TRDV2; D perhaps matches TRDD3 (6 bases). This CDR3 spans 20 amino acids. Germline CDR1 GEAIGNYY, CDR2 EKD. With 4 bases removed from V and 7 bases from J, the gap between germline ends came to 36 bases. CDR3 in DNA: TGTGCCTGTGATACCGTGTTGAGGGAGGGGGACCGACCTTATACACTTAAACTCATCTTT. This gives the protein CACDTVLREGDRPYTLKLIF.